The T cell receptor (beta chain) described here comes from a study of cytomegalovirus exposure and HLA in healthy donors. The PCR employed 60 Vbeta primers together with 13 Jbeta primers. Sequenced by immunoSEQ multiplex PCR; TCRdb stores in-frame clones only, minus some. This repertoire shows around 150,000 clones, around 80% found once; its top ten account for 4% to 5.5%. As concerns this clone: Its target is unknown.

Trimming took off 6 bases at V and 7 bases at J, with 9 bases between the two ends. Germline V gene data show CDR1 as SNHLY and CDR2 as FYNNEI. The CDR3 has 11 residues. The study's findings and limits: Later, an analysis showed that TCR beta chains associated with HLA were more clonally expanded than others that were equally common.

This receptor was identified in a young man in good health. The rearrangement uses TRBV2 and TRBJ1-1; possible D gene TRBD1, 5 bases. Sequencing was performed on PBMCs. This chain's CDR3 is CASRWGLEAFF. CDR3 in DNA: TGTGCCAGCAGGTGGGGACTTGAAGCTTTCTTT.